The rows below give T cell receptor beta chains drawn from one sample of a study of identical twins. In TCRdb, the 5' RACE reads were re-called with MiXCR into one record per CDR3 protein. The table lists approximately 700,000 distinct CDR3 sequences, 5.5% to 7.5% of them singletons. The sequenced material came from naive T cells sorted from blood. These receptors came from a young man in good health. The CDR3 runs from the conserved cysteine through the conserved F or W. A D gene is named only where the DNA matches it firmly. Only part of the rows carry a size: once, few, many, or a class if the clone is expanded.

len: 12; j_gene: TRBJ2-3; v_gene: TRBV12-3/TRBV12-4; d_gene: NA; abundance: many; CDR3nt: TGTGCCAGCAGTAAAGAGGGGGATACGCAGTATTTT; CDR3aa: CASSKEGDTQYF
len: 13; j_gene: TRBJ1-2; v_gene: TRBV20-1; d_gene: NA; abundance: NA; CDR3nt: TGCAGTGTTGGCCACCAGTCGGACTATGGCTACACCTTC; CDR3aa: CSVGHQSDYGYTF
len: 12; j_gene: TRBJ2-7; v_gene: TRBV10-2; d_gene: NA; abundance: many; CDR3nt: TGCGCCAGCGGGGTGCTCTCCTACGAGCAGTACTTC; CDR3aa: CASGVLSYEQYF
len: 15; j_gene: TRBJ2-3; v_gene: TRBV15; d_gene: TRBD1; abundance: many; CDR3nt: TGTGCCACCAGCCCCGGTTGGGACAGGGCAGATACGCAGTATTTT; CDR3aa: CATSPGWDRADTQYF
len: 17; j_gene: TRBJ2-1; v_gene: TRBV20-1; d_gene: TRBD2; abundance: NA; CDR3nt: TGCAGTGCTAGTCGTCGACTAGCGGGACTAATCGGTAATGAGCAGTTCTTC; CDR3aa: CSASRRLAGLIGNEQFF
len: 13; j_gene: TRBJ2-5; v_gene: TRBV20-1; d_gene: TRBD2; abundance: few; CDR3nt: TGCAGTGCTCCCAGCGGGAGACTAGAGACCCAGTACTTC; CDR3aa: CSAPSGRLETQYF
len: 12; j_gene: TRBJ2-1; v_gene: TRBV7-6; d_gene: NA; abundance: few; CDR3nt: TGTGCCAGCACAAACTCCTACAATGAGCAGTTCTTC; CDR3aa: CASTNSYNEQFF
len: 14; j_gene: TRBJ2-7; v_gene: TRBV7-3; d_gene: NA; abundance: NA; CDR3nt: TGTGCCAGCAGCTACGAACAGGGTTCCTACGAGCAGTACTTC; CDR3aa: CASSYEQGSYEQYF
len: 15; j_gene: TRBJ2-3; v_gene: TRBV7-8; d_gene: NA; abundance: few; CDR3nt: TGTGCCAGCAGCCCAGGGGTCTCTAGCACAGATACGCAGTATTTT; CDR3aa: CASSPGVSSTDTQYF
len: 16; j_gene: TRBJ2-5; v_gene: TRBV5-1; d_gene: TRBD2; abundance: many; CDR3nt: TGCGCCAGCAGCTTGGAAGCGGGAGGGCCGGGAGAGACCCAGTACTTC; CDR3aa: CASSLEAGGPGETQYF
len: 18; j_gene: TRBJ2-2; v_gene: TRBV4-3; d_gene: NA; abundance: many; CDR3nt: TGCGCCAGCAGCCGTAGTTTCGCCGGGACAACGAACACCGGGGAGCTGTTTTTT; CDR3aa: CASSRSFAGTTNTGELFF
len: 16; j_gene: TRBJ2-4; v_gene: TRBV7-9; d_gene: NA; abundance: many; CDR3nt: TGTGCCAGCAGCTTCTCCTCGGGAAAGTCCAAAAACATTCAGTACTTC; CDR3aa: CASSFSSGKSKNIQYF
len: 12; j_gene: TRBJ2-1; v_gene: TRBV28; d_gene: NA; abundance: few; CDR3nt: TGTGCCAGCAGTCTTAGGGGTTCCGGGGGCTTCTTC; CDR3aa: CASSLRGSGGFF
len: 17; j_gene: TRBJ2-3; v_gene: TRBV10-3; d_gene: NA; abundance: many; CDR3nt: TGTGCCATCAGTGAAGTACCCGGGGGACGTTACACAGATACGCAGTATTTT; CDR3aa: CAISEVPGGRYTDTQYF
len: 14; j_gene: TRBJ1-1; v_gene: TRBV5-1; d_gene: NA; abundance: many; CDR3nt: TGCGCCAGCAGCCCCGGGCCAGAAAAAATTGAAGCTTTCTTT; CDR3aa: CASSPGPEKIEAFF
len: 14; j_gene: TRBJ2-1; v_gene: TRBV11-2; d_gene: TRBD2; abundance: few; CDR3nt: TGTGCCAGCAGCTTATTAAGGACTAGCGGGGAGCAGTTCTTC; CDR3aa: CASSLLRTSGEQFF
len: 11; j_gene: TRBJ1-2; v_gene: TRBV29-1; d_gene: NA; abundance: many; CDR3nt: TGCAGCGCCGACCCAGGGGACGGCTACACCTTC; CDR3aa: CSADPGDGYTF
len: 16; j_gene: TRBJ2-1; v_gene: TRBV9; d_gene: TRBD2; abundance: many; CDR3nt: TGTGCCAGCAGCGAAACGAGGGGTAGCGGGTACAATGAGCAGTTCTTC; CDR3aa: CASSETRGSGYNEQFF
len: 14; j_gene: TRBJ1-5; v_gene: TRBV29-1; d_gene: TRBD1; abundance: many; CDR3nt: TGCAGCGTTCGGGGACAGGGTAGTAATCAGCCCCAGCATTTT; CDR3aa: CSVRGQGSNQPQHF
len: 11; j_gene: TRBJ2-1; v_gene: TRBV12-3/TRBV12-4; d_gene: NA; abundance: many; CDR3nt: TGTGCCAGCAGAGAGACTAGTATGCAGTTCTTC; CDR3aa: CASRETSMQFF
len: 13; j_gene: TRBJ2-5; v_gene: TRBV7-2; d_gene: TRBD1; abundance: few; CDR3nt: TGTGCCAGCAGGACAGGGATCCAAGAGACCCAGTACTTC; CDR3aa: CASRTGIQETQYF
len: 14; j_gene: TRBJ1-3; v_gene: TRBV29-1; d_gene: NA; abundance: many; CDR3nt: TGCAGCGTCACCGACACACCCTCTGGAAACACCATATATTTT; CDR3aa: CSVTDTPSGNTIYF
len: 13; j_gene: TRBJ2-7; v_gene: TRBV19; d_gene: NA; abundance: NA; CDR3nt: TGTGCCAGTGGCTACAAGGGACTCCCCGAGCAGTACTTC; CDR3aa: CASGYKGLPEQYF
len: 14; j_gene: TRBJ2-5; v_gene: TRBV12-3/TRBV12-4; d_gene: TRBD1; abundance: many; CDR3nt: TGTGCCAGCAGTGTCAGGGGGCGCGGAGAGACCCAGTACTTC; CDR3aa: CASSVRGRGETQYF
len: 15; j_gene: TRBJ1-2; v_gene: TRBV5-1; d_gene: TRBD1; abundance: many; CDR3nt: TGCGCCAGCAGCTGGGGGGACAGTACTAACTATGGCTACACCTTC; CDR3aa: CASSWGDSTNYGYTF
len: 15; j_gene: TRBJ2-1; v_gene: TRBV5-1; d_gene: NA; abundance: many; CDR3nt: TGCGCCAGCAGCTCCACAGCGGAATCCTACAATGAGCAGTTCTTC; CDR3aa: CASSSTAESYNEQFF
len: 11; j_gene: TRBJ2-7; v_gene: TRBV29-1; d_gene: NA; abundance: many; CDR3nt: TGCAGCGGGGGGCAGTACTACGAGCAGTACTTC; CDR3aa: CSGGQYYEQYF
len: 14; j_gene: TRBJ1-1; v_gene: TRBV7-8; d_gene: NA; abundance: NA; CDR3nt: TGTGCCAGCAGCTTTGATAAGCCTGACTCCGGAACTTTCTTT; CDR3aa: CASSFDKPDSGTFF
len: 16; j_gene: TRBJ2-4; v_gene: TRBV18; d_gene: TRBD2; abundance: NA; CDR3nt: TGTGCCAGCTCAATGACTAGCGGGGGAGCCAAAAACATTCAGTACTTC; CDR3aa: CASSMTSGGAKNIQYF
len: 11; j_gene: TRBJ2-1; v_gene: TRBV24-1; d_gene: NA; abundance: many; CDR3nt: TGTGCCACCAGACAGGGCTGGGAGCAGTTCTTC; CDR3aa: CATRQGWEQFF
len: 13; j_gene: TRBJ2-5; v_gene: TRBV27; d_gene: NA; abundance: many; CDR3nt: TGTGCCAGCAGTATCGGGGCCTGGGGGACCCAGTACTTC; CDR3aa: CASSIGAWGTQYF
len: 15; j_gene: TRBJ2-2; v_gene: TRBV3-1; d_gene: NA; abundance: few; CDR3nt: TGTGCCAGCAGCCTGGGGTTCGCAGGTGCCGGGGAGCTGTTTTTT; CDR3aa: CASSLGFAGAGELFF
len: 14; j_gene: TRBJ2-2; v_gene: TRBV20-1; d_gene: NA; abundance: NA; CDR3nt: TGCAGTGCTAGATTCGGGGGCCGGGCCGGGGAGCTGTTTTTT; CDR3aa: CSARFGGRAGELFF
len: 17; j_gene: TRBJ2-1; v_gene: TRBV20-1; d_gene: TRBD2; abundance: many; CDR3nt: TGCAGTGCTAGAGATTGGGTGCGGACTAGCGGGAACAATGAGCAGTTCTTC; CDR3aa: CSARDWVRTSGNNEQFF
len: 19; j_gene: TRBJ2-1; v_gene: TRBV11-1; d_gene: TRBD2; abundance: many; CDR3nt: TGTGCCAGCAGCTTAGCGTTGGGGACGGGAGGGAGCTCCTACAATGAGCAGTTCTTC; CDR3aa: CASSLALGTGGSSYNEQFF
len: 15; j_gene: TRBJ2-1; v_gene: TRBV6-2/TRBV6-3; d_gene: TRBD2; abundance: many; CDR3nt: TGTGCCAGCAGTTACCTGGTCGGGACTAGGAATGAGCAGTTCTTC; CDR3aa: CASSYLVGTRNEQFF
len: 15; j_gene: TRBJ2-7; v_gene: TRBV12-3/TRBV12-4; d_gene: TRBD1; abundance: NA; CDR3nt: TGTGCCAGCAGTTTAGGGACGGGACAGGGGCACGAGCAGTACTTC; CDR3aa: CASSLGTGQGHEQYF
len: 11; j_gene: TRBJ2-3; v_gene: TRBV29-1; d_gene: NA; abundance: few; CDR3nt: TGCAGCGGGGAGTTGACAGATACGCAGTATTTT; CDR3aa: CSGELTDTQYF
len: 11; j_gene: TRBJ1-1; v_gene: TRBV20-1; d_gene: NA; abundance: many; CDR3nt: TGCAGTGCCGAGAGGGTTACTGAAGCTTTCTTT; CDR3aa: CSAERVTEAFF
len: 16; j_gene: TRBJ2-5; v_gene: TRBV7-8; d_gene: TRBD2; abundance: many; CDR3nt: TGTGCCAGCAGCACGAGACTAGCGGCGCGACAAGAGACCCAGTACTTC; CDR3aa: CASSTRLAARQETQYF
len: 16; j_gene: TRBJ2-3; v_gene: TRBV4-1; d_gene: NA; abundance: many; CDR3nt: TGCGCCAGCAGCCAACCGGACAGTCCGGGCCCAGATACGCAGTATTTT; CDR3aa: CASSQPDSPGPDTQYF
len: 15; j_gene: TRBJ2-5; v_gene: TRBV7-2; d_gene: TRBD1; abundance: NA; CDR3nt: TGTGCCAGCAGCTTAGGGACAGGGGGCGCACAGACCCAGTACTTC; CDR3aa: CASSLGTGGAQTQYF
len: 15; j_gene: TRBJ2-2; v_gene: TRBV27; d_gene: NA; abundance: many; CDR3nt: TGTGCCAGCAGTTTAACAGAAACGAACACCGGGGAGCTGTTTTTT; CDR3aa: CASSLTETNTGELFF
len: 17; j_gene: TRBJ1-5; v_gene: TRBV4-3; d_gene: NA; abundance: NA; CDR3nt: TGCGCCAGCAGCCAAGCAACAGCCGAATCTAGCAATCAGCCCCAGCATTTT; CDR3aa: CASSQATAESSNQPQHF
len: 13; j_gene: TRBJ1-1; v_gene: TRBV5-1; d_gene: TRBD1; abundance: NA; CDR3nt: TGCGCCAGCAGCTTGGACAGGGGAACTAAAGCTTTCTTT; CDR3aa: CASSLDRGTKAFF
len: 15; j_gene: TRBJ2-7; v_gene: TRBV5-1; d_gene: NA; abundance: many; CDR3nt: TGCGCCAGCAGCTTGGATCCAGGGATCGCCTACGAGCAGTACTTC; CDR3aa: CASSLDPGIAYEQYF
len: 14; j_gene: TRBJ2-1; v_gene: TRBV5-6; d_gene: NA; abundance: many; CDR3nt: TGTGCCAGCAGCTTGCGGGCTGTAAGGAATGAGCAGTTCTTC; CDR3aa: CASSLRAVRNEQFF
len: 14; j_gene: TRBJ2-2; v_gene: TRBV29-1; d_gene: NA; abundance: many; CDR3nt: TGCAGCGTTGAATGGCATTTGGGGGCCGGGGAGCTGTTTTTT; CDR3aa: CSVEWHLGAGELFF
len: 17; j_gene: TRBJ2-3; v_gene: TRBV27; d_gene: TRBD1; abundance: few; CDR3nt: TGTGCCAGCAGCCCCGAACGAAGGGACAGGGCGGCAGATACGCAGTATTTT; CDR3aa: CASSPERRDRAADTQYF
len: 14; j_gene: TRBJ2-1; v_gene: TRBV29-1; d_gene: TRBD2; abundance: many; CDR3nt: TGCAGCGTTGGTAGCGGGAGTAAGTACAATGAGCAGTTCTTC; CDR3aa: CSVGSGSKYNEQFF
len: 16; j_gene: TRBJ1-5; v_gene: TRBV12-3/TRBV12-4; d_gene: NA; abundance: few; CDR3nt: TGTGCCAGCAGTGGAGGGACGCGCGGTCCTTATCAGCCCCAGCATTTT; CDR3aa: CASSGGTRGPYQPQHF
len: 13; j_gene: TRBJ2-1; v_gene: TRBV18; d_gene: NA; abundance: NA; CDR3nt: TGTGCCAGCGACGAGGGCTCCTACAATGAGCAGTTCTTC; CDR3aa: CASDEGSYNEQFF
len: 14; j_gene: TRBJ2-1; v_gene: TRBV7-3; d_gene: TRBD2; abundance: NA; CDR3nt: TGTGCCAGCAGCTTCGTTCTAGCGGGAATCGATGAGTTCTTC; CDR3aa: CASSFVLAGIDEFF
len: 13; j_gene: TRBJ2-1; v_gene: TRBV12-3/TRBV12-4; d_gene: NA; abundance: many; CDR3nt: TGTGCCAGCAGTTTGAGCCAGGGGTATGAGCAGTTCTTC; CDR3aa: CASSLSQGYEQFF
len: 12; j_gene: TRBJ1-1; v_gene: TRBV3-1; d_gene: NA; abundance: few; CDR3nt: TGTGCCAGCAGCCGCATGGATTCTGAAGCTTTCTTT; CDR3aa: CASSRMDSEAFF